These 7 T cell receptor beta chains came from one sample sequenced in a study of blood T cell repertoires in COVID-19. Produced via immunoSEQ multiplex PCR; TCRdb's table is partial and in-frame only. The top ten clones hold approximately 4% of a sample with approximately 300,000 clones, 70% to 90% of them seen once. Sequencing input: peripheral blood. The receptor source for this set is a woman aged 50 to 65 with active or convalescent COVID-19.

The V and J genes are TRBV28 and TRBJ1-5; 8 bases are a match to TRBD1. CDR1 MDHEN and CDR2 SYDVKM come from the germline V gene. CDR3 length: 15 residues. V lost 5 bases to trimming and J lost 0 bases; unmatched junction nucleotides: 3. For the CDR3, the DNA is TGTGCCAGCAGTGGCGGACAGGGTAGCAATCAGCCCCAGCATTTT. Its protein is CASSGGQGSNQPQHF.

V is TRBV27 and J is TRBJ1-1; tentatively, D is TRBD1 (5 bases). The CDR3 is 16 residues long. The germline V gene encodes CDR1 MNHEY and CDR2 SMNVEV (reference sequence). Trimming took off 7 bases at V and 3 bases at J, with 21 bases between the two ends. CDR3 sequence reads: CASILSGLRKDTEAFF. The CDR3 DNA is TGTGCCAGCATTCTTTCAGGGCTCCGGAAAGACACTGAAGCTTTCTTT.

The CDR3 coding sequence is TGTGCCAGCAGCGGCCTGCTGACCCGGGGGGGAGCCACAGATACGCAGTATTTT. Amino acid sequence: CASSGLLTRGGATDTQYF. V and J are TRBV5-4 and TRBJ2-3; 8 bases are a match to TRBD2. Per the germline V gene, CDR1 is SGHNT and CDR2 is YYREEE (reference sequence). The junction had 15 bases not matched to a gene; V was cut back by 4 bases and J by 2 bases. The CDR3 covers 18 residues.

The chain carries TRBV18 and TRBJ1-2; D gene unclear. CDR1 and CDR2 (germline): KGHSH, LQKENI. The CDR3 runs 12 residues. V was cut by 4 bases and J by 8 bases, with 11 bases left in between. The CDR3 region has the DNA TGTGCCAGCTCACGGGAGGGAAGCGGCTACACCTTC. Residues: CASSREGSGYTF.

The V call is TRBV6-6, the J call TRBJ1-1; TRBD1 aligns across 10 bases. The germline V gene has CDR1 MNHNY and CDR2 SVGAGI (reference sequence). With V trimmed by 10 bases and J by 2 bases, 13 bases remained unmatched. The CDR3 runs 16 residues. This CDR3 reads CAIRGGQGNSNTEAFF. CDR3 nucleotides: TGTGCCATCCGGGGGGGACAGGGGAATTCAAACACTGAAGCTTTCTTT.

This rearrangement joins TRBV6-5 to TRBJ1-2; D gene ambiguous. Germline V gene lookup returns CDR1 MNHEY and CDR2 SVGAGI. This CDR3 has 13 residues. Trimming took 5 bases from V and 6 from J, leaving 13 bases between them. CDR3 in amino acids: CASSPDKSDGYTF. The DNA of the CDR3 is TGTGCCAGCAGTCCTGACAAGTCAGATGGCTACACCTTC.

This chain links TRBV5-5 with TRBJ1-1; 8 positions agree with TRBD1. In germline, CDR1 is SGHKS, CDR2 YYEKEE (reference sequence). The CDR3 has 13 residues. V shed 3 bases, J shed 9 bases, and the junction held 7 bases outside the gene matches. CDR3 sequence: CASSSWTGSKAFF. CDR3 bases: TGTGCCAGCAGCTCGTGGACAGGGTCGAAAGCTTTCTTT.